This T cell receptor beta chain was captured by sequencing in a study of T cell repertoires in cytomegalovirus infection. Whole-study context: It was recently identified HLA-C-restricted and well-studied HLA-B-restricted CMV epitopes that the study used. Study-wide points: HLA-C-restricted CMV-specific TCR beta clonotypes prevailed in the ex vivo response.

CDR1 and CDR2 (germline): MNHEY, SMNVEV (reference sequence). V shed 10 bases and J shed 4 bases, with 8 bases lying between them. This CDR3 region has 11 residues. Each CDR3 protein gets one entry after TCRdb re-called the reads with MiXCR. The table has under 500,000 distinct CDR3 sequences, more than 40% seen once; the top ten hold around 44%. Turning to this clonotype: Its antigen is not known.

The chain carries TRBV27 and TRBJ2-1, with D possibly being TRBD1 (6 bases). The source is a human donor in good health (CMV status not recorded). Some clones in this sample may be carry-over from other donors' samples. Sequencing was performed on cultured PBMCs, taken from culture after CMV antigen stimulation. The CDR3 DNA is TGTGCCACCAGGGGTTACAATGAGCAGTTCTTC. Translation gives CATRGYNEQFF.